These 11 T cell receptor beta chains were all obtained from the same sample, sequenced in a study of Siglec-9 on CD8 T cells in melanoma. The table came from immunoSEQ multiplex PCR; TCRdb's copy has only in-frame clones and leaves some out. Among over 30,000 clones listed, about 80% were seen once. The source material was Siglec-9- CD8+ T cells sorted from blood. Receptor source: a human donor in good health.

The chain has TRBV13 and TRBJ2-7; TRBD2 matches 7 bases. The CDR3 length is 14 residues. V lost 2 bases to trimming and J lost 2 bases; unmatched junction nucleotides: 3. Germline V gene lookup returns CDR1 PRHDT and CDR2 FYEKMQ (reference sequence). The CDR3 sequence is CASSLLGRPYEQYF. Written as DNA, the CDR3 is TGTGCCAGCAGCTTACTCGGGAGGCCCTACGAGCAGTACTTC.

The chain combines TRBV30 with TRBJ1-2; no definite D call. CDR1 is GTSNPN, CDR2 SVGIG, per germline (reference sequence). Trimming cost V 2 bases and J 1 base, with 14 bases left between them. There are 15 residues in the CDR3. The CDR3, as DNA: TGTGCCTGGAGTCCACGGGCCAGCGTTAACTATGGCTACACCTTC. Encoded protein: CAWSPRASVNYGYTF.

The genes are TRBV7-6 and TRBJ2-1; 9 nucleotides line up with TRBD2. Germline V gene lookup returns CDR1 SGHVS and CDR2 FNYEAQ. This CDR3 contains 17 residues. V lost 6 bases to trimming and J lost 3 bases; unmatched junction nucleotides: 12. CDR3: CASRKIVAGEDYNEQFF. DNA for the CDR3: TGTGCCAGCAGGAAAATCGTAGCGGGAGAGGACTACAATGAGCAGTTCTTC.

This chain links TRBV19 with TRBJ1-1, with unresolved D. Trimming shortened V by 1 base and J by 0 bases, and 9 bases separated the two germline ends. Germline CDR1 is LNHDA and CDR2 is SQIVND (reference sequence). This CDR3 contains 15 residues. This chain's CDR3 is CASSIAPDLNTEAFF. CDR3 nucleotide sequence: TGTGCCAGTAGTATAGCCCCGGATTTGAACACTGAAGCTTTCTTT.

This chain uses TRBV29-1 with TRBJ2-7; D is perhaps TRBD2 (5 bases). The V gene lost 1 base and the J gene lost 0 bases, with 7 bases spanning the gap. The V gene's germline CDR1 is SQVTM and CDR2 ANQGSEA. The CDR3 contains 13 residues. CDR3 amino acids: CSVEARDSYEQYF. The CDR3 DNA is TGCAGCGTTGAAGCCCGGGACTCCTACGAGCAGTACTTC.

The CDR3, as DNA: TGTGCCTGGGACAGGGGAAGCGACGAGCAGTACTTC. This sequence encodes CAWDRGSDEQYF. The rearrangement links TRBV30 to TRBJ2-7, with 8 positions matching TRBD1. From germline, CDR1 is GTSNPN and CDR2 SVGIG (reference sequence). The V gene end was trimmed by 5 bases and the J gene end by 5 bases; junction bases not matched to a gene: 5. The CDR3 contains 12 residues. Based on the CDR3 plus reference TRBV30 and TRBJ2-7, the full variable domain is SQTIHQWPATLVQPVGSPLSLECTVEGTSNPNLYWYRQAAGRGLQLLFYSVGIGQISSEVPQNLSASRPQDRQFILSSKKLLLSDSGFYLCAWDRGSDEQYFGPGTRLTVT.

The J gene is TRBJ2-1, the V gene TRBV28; TRBD2 is a possible D gene (5 bases). V was shortened by 6 bases and J by 12 bases, with 18 bases between the two germline ends. The CDR3 contains 13 residues. The germline V gene encodes CDR1 MDHEN and CDR2 SYDVKM. DNA for the CDR3: TGTGCCAGCAGCACGAACCCAGCTGGGAGGCAGTTCTTC. Residues: CASSTNPAGRQFF.

J is TRBJ1-2 and V is TRBV7-6, with D possibly being TRBD1 (5 bases). Trimming removed 5 bases from V and 3 bases from J, with 16 bases in between. CDR1 and CDR2 (germline): SGHVS, FNYEAQ. The CDR3 loop spans 15 amino acids. The CDR3 bases are TGTGCCAGCAGCACCGCGGGGGGAGACTACTATGGCTACACCTTC. This gives the protein CASSTAGGDYYGYTF.

The chain recombines TRBV5-1 with TRBJ2-7; D call uncertain. Germline CDR1 SGHRS, CDR2 YFSETQ. V lost 4 bases and J 2 bases, leaving 10 bases between the germline ends. The CDR3 sequence is 13 residues long. CDR3 DNA: TGCGCCAGCAGCCCTGACATGACCTACGAGCAGTACTTC. Translated, it gives CASSPDMTYEQYF.

The chain recombines TRBV7-3 with TRBJ2-3, with 9 bases identical to TRBD1. Unmatched junction bases numbered 5, after V lost 5 bases and J lost 2 bases. The CDR3 totals 15 residues. Germline V CDR1 and CDR2: SGHTA, FQGTGA. CDR3 sequence (DNA): TGTGCCAGCAGCCCAGGGGACAGGGACACAGATACGCAGTATTTT. This codes for CASSPGDRDTDTQYF. Full variable domain (remainder filled in from reference TRBV7-3 and TRBJ2-3): GAGVSQTPSNKVTEKGKYVELRCDPISGHTALYWYRQSLGQGPEFLIYFQGTGAADDSGLPNDRFFAVRPEGSVSTLKIQRTERGDSAVYLCASSPGDRDTDTQYFGPGTRLTVL.

The V and J genes are TRBV14 and TRBJ2-1; 10 bases line up with TRBD2. The CDR3 totals 18 residues. In germline, CDR1 is SGHDN, CDR2 FVKESK. V trimming: 4 bases; J trimming: 6 bases; junction bases outside the gene matches: 15. Written as DNA, the CDR3 is TGTGCCAGCAGCCTCCACTCCTTAGCGGGAGGCCAAGGCAATGAGCAGTTCTTC. Amino acids: CASSLHSLAGGQGNEQFF.